This TCR beta chain originates from a study of blood T cell repertoires in COVID-19. Background on the study: COVID-19 samples collected from the United States, Italy and Spain covered acute and convalescent phases.

Trimming cost V 0 bases and J 0 bases, with 17 bases left between them. The CDR3 totals 19 residues. Per the germline V gene, CDR1 is ENHRY and CDR2 is SYGVKD. The assay was immunoSEQ multiplex PCR, and TCRdb's table has in-frame clones only and misses some. This table has 290,000 or so clones, approximately 86% appearing once. This TCR was recovered from a man between 65 and 85 years old with acute or convalescent COVID-19. Sequenced: peripheral blood. The chain uses TRBV10-3 and TRBJ2-2, with D maybe TRBD2 (5 bases). For the CDR3, the DNA is TGTGCCATCAGTGAGTCGAAGAGGGCCCCCAGTCCGAACACCGGGGAGCTGTTTTTT. Its translation is CAISESKRAPSPNTGELFF.